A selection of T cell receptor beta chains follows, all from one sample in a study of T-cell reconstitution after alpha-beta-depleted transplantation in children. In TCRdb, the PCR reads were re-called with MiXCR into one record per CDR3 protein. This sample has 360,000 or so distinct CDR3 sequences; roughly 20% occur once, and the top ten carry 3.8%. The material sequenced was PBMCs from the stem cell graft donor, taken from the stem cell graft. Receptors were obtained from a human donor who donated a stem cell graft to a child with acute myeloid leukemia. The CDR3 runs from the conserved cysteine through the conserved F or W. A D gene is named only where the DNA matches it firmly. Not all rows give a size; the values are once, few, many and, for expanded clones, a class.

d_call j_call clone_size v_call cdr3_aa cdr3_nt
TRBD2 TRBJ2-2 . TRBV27 CASSRGTSGRAVGELFF TGTGCCAGCAGCCGTGGCACTAGCGGGAGGGCGGTCGGGGAGCTGTTTTTT
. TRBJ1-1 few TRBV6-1 CASTRTTANTEAFF TGTGCCAGCACTAGAACCACGGCGAACACTGAAGCTTTCTTT
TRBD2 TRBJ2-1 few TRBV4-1 CASSQEGLASLYNEQFF TGCGCCAGCAGCCAAGAAGGACTAGCTTCCTTATACAATGAGCAGTTCTTC
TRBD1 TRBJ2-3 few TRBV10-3 CAISQQGGDTQYF TGTGCCATCAGTCAACAGGGGGGAGATACGCAGTATTTT
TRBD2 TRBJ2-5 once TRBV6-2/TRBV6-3 CASSPKGIAGETQYF TGTGCCAGCAGTCCCAAGGGTATAGCGGGCGAGACCCAGTACTTC
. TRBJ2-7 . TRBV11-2 CASSPPGLNTYEQYF TGTGCCAGCAGTCCCCCGGGGCTAAACACCTACGAGCAGTACTTC
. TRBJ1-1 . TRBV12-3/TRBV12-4 CASSFPALNTEAFF TGTGCCAGCAGTTTCCCCGCCCTGAACACTGAAGCTTTCTTT
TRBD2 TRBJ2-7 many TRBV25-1 CASSESGMLVQYF TGTGCCAGCAGTGAAAGCGGGATGCTGGTGCAGTACTTC
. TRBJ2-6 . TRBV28 CASSARLLGANVLTF TGTGCCAGCAGTGCAAGGCTCTTGGGGGCCAACGTCCTGACTTTC
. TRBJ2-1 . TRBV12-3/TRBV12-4 CASSLLRRIASDEQFF TGTGCCAGCAGTTTATTGAGGCGGATAGCGAGCGATGAGCAGTTCTTC
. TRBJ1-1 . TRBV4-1 CASSQSPSSGWTEAFF TGCGCCAGCAGCCAGAGCCCGTCGTCAGGGTGGACTGAAGCTTTCTTT
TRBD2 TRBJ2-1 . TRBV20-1 CSARNLAGVGNEQFF TGCAGTGCTCGAAACCTAGCGGGAGTAGGGAATGAGCAGTTCTTC
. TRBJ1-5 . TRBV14 CASSQDSQAGNQPQHF TGTGCCAGCAGCCAAGATTCGCAGGCGGGCAATCAGCCCCAGCATTTT
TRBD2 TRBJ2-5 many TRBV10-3 CAISESWASGETQYF TGTGCCATCAGTGAGTCTTGGGCTAGCGGCGAGACCCAGTACTTC
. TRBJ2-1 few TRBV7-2 CASSRTPNNEQFF TGTGCCAGCAGCCGCACACCAAACAATGAGCAGTTCTTC
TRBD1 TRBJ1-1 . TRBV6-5 CASTTGGEAFF TGTGCCAGCACAACAGGGGGCGAAGCTTTCTTT
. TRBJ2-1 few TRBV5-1 CASSYSVLARDEQFF TGCGCCAGCAGCTACTCCGTCCTAGCGAGGGATGAGCAGTTCTTC
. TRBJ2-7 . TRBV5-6 CASSFYSRATPSYEQYF TGTGCCAGCAGCTTCTATAGTCGGGCGACCCCCAGCTACGAGCAGTACTTC
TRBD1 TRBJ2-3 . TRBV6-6 CASNGQGADTQYF TGTGCCAGCAATGGACAGGGGGCAGATACGCAGTATTTT
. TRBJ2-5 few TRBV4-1 CASSEGQVQTQYF TGCGCCAGCAGCGAGGGGCAGGTGCAGACCCAGTACTTC
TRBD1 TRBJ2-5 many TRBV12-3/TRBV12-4 CASTTGGQETQYF TGTGCCAGCACCACAGGGGGACAAGAGACCCAGTACTTC
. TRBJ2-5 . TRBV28 CASSLGHNGETQYF TGTGCCAGCAGTTTGGGACACAACGGAGAGACCCAGTACTTC
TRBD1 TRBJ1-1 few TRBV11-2 CASSLWKRTGNTEAFF TGTGCCAGCAGCTTATGGAAGAGGACAGGGAACACTGAAGCTTTCTTT
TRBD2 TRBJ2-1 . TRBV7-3 CASSLTSTSGSRKEQFF TGTGCCAGCAGCTTAACTTCGACTAGCGGGAGTCGTAAGGAGCAGTTCTTC
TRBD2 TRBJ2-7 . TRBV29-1 CSVETRSGTDYEQYF TGCAGCGTTGAGACGCGAAGCGGGACTGATTACGAGCAGTACTTC
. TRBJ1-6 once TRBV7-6 CASSPYRTSPLHF TGTGCCAGCAGCCCATACCGGACTTCACCCCTCCACTTT
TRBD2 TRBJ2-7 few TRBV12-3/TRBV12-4 CASSASGVSYEQYF TGTGCCAGCAGCGCCAGCGGGGTCTCCTACGAGCAGTACTTC